This T cell receptor beta chain was sequenced in a study of cytomegalovirus exposure and HLA in healthy donors (TCRdb year 2017). With regard to the full study: According to an earlier analysis of a few hundred of the donors, about 179 million T cells yielded approximately 120 million unique TCR beta sequences and about 300 Gb of sequence data. In an earlier analysis of a few hundred of the donors, high-throughput TCR beta sequencing was used to judge whether each TCR beta V gene segment behaved as functional or pseudogenic. Rather than using new phenotypic data, the later analysis identified candidate immune exposures from TCR beta sequences and from how often those sequences occurred across donors. Of the 350 to 450 genotyped donors, 75% to 85% were placed in the genetic ancestry cluster associated with self-reported Caucasian donors. Along with the roughly 710-subject first cohort, a separate validation cohort of approximately 110 different subjects was used. Among over 350 genotyped donors of the cohort, an average of 235,054 unique TCR beta nucleotide sequences were sequenced per donor, about a sixth of them non-productive. HLA typing included class I and class II loci at four-digit resolution. To study patterns of TCR occurrence, a later analysis re-analyzed previously published TCR beta repertoires from 500 to 850 donors and added high-resolution HLA genotyping. All discovery cohort repertoires had been generated on a single sequencing platform. To predict cytomegalovirus infection status, the study brought together high-throughput TCR immunosequencing, statistical association of individual TCRs with disease status, and machine learning. An early release covering more than 500 HLA-typed donors comprised around 300 gigabases of sequencing data and around 80 million unique TCR sequences. Alongside the repertoire data, information on donor age, sex, ethnicity and CMV serostatus was compiled. Genome-wide SNP genotypes for about 55% of the roughly 670 donors were used in a later genetic analysis, which treated that subset as a discovery cohort. The study aimed to test whether signatures of past pathogen exposure could be identified by cataloging public T cell receptors. The number of donors typed differed by locus, with about 629-640 for A, B, C, DRB1 and DQB1, around 500 for DQA1, approximately 570 for DPA1, and over 400 for DPB1. The T cell repertoires of about 700 subjects were profiled by immunosequencing and related to cytomegalovirus serostatus. Because of strong linkage in the cohort, five DR-DQ haplotypes were treated as single units for association and clustering.

Library creation used the immunoSEQ multiplex PCR assay. For the multiplex PCR, a mixture combining 60 forward primers for TCR Vbeta segments and 13 reverse primers for TCR Jbeta segments was used. Amplification of the CDR3 region of rearranged TCR beta genes was performed with a multiplex PCR assay on genomic DNA. The amplified TCR beta libraries were sequenced on the Illumina HiSeq System as 87-base-pair reads. On the study's bioinformatics: A later analysis counted about 80 million unique TCR beta chains across the 550 to 700 repertoires, and around 9.9 million of these chains were shared by at least two donors. Raw reads were error-corrected and collapsed into unique sequences by a nearest-neighbor algorithm in which closely related sequences were merged to remove PCR and sequencing errors. To assign V, D and J gene segments, CDR3 sequences were aligned to IMGT reference sequences. Each retained sequence needed at least a six-nucleotide match to both a V gene segment and a J gene segment. Rearrangements were classified as productive when the CDR3 lacked stop codons and remained in frame with V and J, and all other rearrangements were classified as non-productive. CDR3 was defined by IMGT convention, running from the second conserved V-encoded cysteine to the conserved J-encoded phenylalanine. The earlier analysis of about 590 of the donors excluded sequences that lacked an unambiguous match to a single V gene segment. An earlier analysis of 587 of the donors classified V segments as functional when productive rearrangements were above 56.7% and as segregating when the standard deviation between donors was above 5%. A statistical classification framework was developed to diagnose cytomegalovirus status using the catalog of TCR beta chain sequences. In a later analysis, V and J genes were assigned by comparing TCR nucleotide sequences against IMGT/GENE-DB human TR gene sequences. The TCRdist pipeline was used in a later analysis to assign CDR3 sequences and most-parsimonious VDJ recombination scenarios. A later analysis defined each TCR beta chain by its CDR3 amino acid sequence plus V-gene family, and excluded reads lacking a unique V-gene family. In a later analysis, fewer than 600 highly shared, low-generation-probability nucleotide sequences were removed to address suspected cross-contamination and a sequencing artifact. A later analysis calculated a clonal expansion index for each public chain from normalized within-repertoire ranks of inferred template counts. In a later analysis, generation probabilities were computed using a VDJ recombination model fitted to out-of-frame rearrangements, and the results were checked against IGoR. Hypergeometric tests were used in a later analysis to score TCR-TCR, TCR-HLA and TCR-CMV co-occurrence, with a repertoire-size bias correction applied to the TCR pairs. A later analysis estimated false discovery rates by permuting HLA or CMV assignments 20 times. In a later analysis, co-occurring TCRs were grouped using DBSCAN, and TCRdist sequence similarity was added for clustering within HLA-allele-positive subsets. Repertoires with fewer than 30,000 or more than 120,000 public chains were left out of co-occurrence clustering, as were about 5 repertoires with anomalous nucleotide sharing. TCRdb obtained this table from immuneACCESS and retained in-frame rearrangements with V and J assigned. These tables miss some clones; where compared with another copy, unresolved V genes account for less than half of the shortfall, and the remainder is unexplained. V and J calls and clone size are given by that table; D and trimming were obtained from the DNA. This sample has 150,000 or so clones in its table, and roughly 84% of those were observed once. The ten largest clones represent less than 2.5% of the sample.

In total, roughly 710 healthy bone marrow donors made up the cohort. At the time of sampling, every cohort member was nominally healthy, though immune exposures that went unrecorded were likely present. The donor was CMV seronegative and was included in the group of around 320 seronegative cohort members. Every donor gave a peripheral blood sample, and the peripheral blood mononuclear cells from that sample were used for TCR beta sequencing. The Qiagen DNeasy Blood Extraction Kit was used to extract genomic DNA from the blood cell samples. The CDR3 numbers 14 residues from cysteine through phenylalanine. Only CDR3 DNA is held: 42 bases, read in frame from base 1. CDR1 and CDR2 were assigned from the germline V gene as MNHNS and SASEGT. V is shortened by 3 bases, J by 5 bases, and the region joining them spans 13 bases. On this clone: The specificity of this receptor is unknown. Within one base of it there is no much larger clone, and no base qualities were kept.

Overall study results and their limits: Because some donors lacked HLA typing at each locus, the association tests relied only on the typed subset. Three of the identified cytomegalovirus-associated TCR beta chains were confirmed in vitro to be specific for cytomegalovirus antigens. An association between a missense DCLRE1C variant and V-gene and J-gene trimming of TCR beta chains was found in a later genetic analysis and replicated in an independent cohort. In an earlier analysis of about 540 of the donors, most TCR beta V segments were observed in productive rearrangements about 87% or about 30% of the time, broadly matching IMGT annotations. According to a later analysis, most CMV-associated TCR beta chains appeared to be HLA-restricted, and the HLA associations seemed to be driven largely by CMV exposure. A further reported finding was that TCR beta sequences accurately predicted the HLA-A and HLA-B alleles for most subjects in the first cohort. In a later analysis, HLA-associated TCR beta chains showed more clonal expansion and lower generation probabilities than non-associated chains that were equally common. This cohort had only TCR beta chains sequenced, and the lack of alpha or paired-chain data limited which features could be detected. A later analysis associated around 16,000 TCR beta sequences with specific HLA alleles at a false discovery rate of 0.05. Presence/absence analyses assumed roughly uniform sequencing depth across donors, an assumption that may not hold. The study listed 170 or so TCR beta chains as associated with cytomegalovirus. For the cohort, immune exposure information was limited to CMV serostatus. In a later genetic analysis, fewer N-insertions in productive TCRs were reported among donors in an Asian-associated ancestry cluster than the roughly 700-donor mean. According to the authors, the approach could potentially be generalized to other disease states and immunological phenotypes. According to a later analysis, TCR association rates differed among HLA loci, with DRB1 alleles showing the most associated TCRs and HLA-C alleles showing the fewest. Some IMGT-functional V segments, including TRBV6-2 and TRBV6-3, could not be distinguished by the 87-base-pair reads and were therefore excluded. A group of highly shared sequence variants was considered likely to be a technical artifact of the sequencing pipeline. Most TCR sequences were observed very rarely across donors, whereas some public TCRs were present in many individuals. In both the original and validation cohorts, the classifier was reported to diagnose cytomegalovirus status with high specificity and sensitivity. Linkage disequilibrium might explain the correlated functional status among segregating V segments, but an unknown experimental factor could not be ruled out. A later analysis reported that several top co-occurrence clusters appeared linked to parvovirus B19, influenza, CMV and Epstein-Barr virus. When HLA alleles, especially DR and DQ, strongly co-occurred, attributing TCR associations to individual alleles was difficult. The earlier analysis of around 600 of the donors excluded roughly 17 rarely observed V segments, including chromosome 9 orphons, because counts were too low.

In this chain, TRBV6-1 is recombined with TRBJ2-5; perhaps TRBD1 is the D gene, with 5 bases matching. This clonotype was sampled from a woman younger than 35 in good health and CMV-seronegative. Sequenced sample: PBMCs. The bases are TGTGCCAGCAGTGAGGGCAGGGCTACTGAGACCCAGTACTTC. This translates into CASSEGRATETQYF.